Below, 19 T cell receptor beta chains from the same sample are listed, as sequenced in a study of vaccination effects on CD4 cells after COVID-19 (dated by TCRdb to the early 2020s). Their antigens remain unidentified. The ViraFEST assay stimulated PBMC with viral peptide pools and then used TCR sequencing to identify antigen-specific CD4+ T cell clonotypes by expansion. After more than 9 days of culture, CD4+ T cells were isolated with the EasySep CD4+ T cell isolation kit. Participants received two doses of either the BNT162b2 or the mRNA-1273 mRNA SARS-CoV-2 vaccine. Libraries came from the immunoSEQ multiplex PCR assay. TCRdb took this table from immuneACCESS and kept in-frame rearrangements with V and J called. Such tables lack part of the clones; where checked against another copy, unresolved V genes explain under half of the gap, and the rest is unexplained. This sample gives tens of thousands of clones in total; about 70% of them show up just once. The ten largest make up over 12% of the sample.

The sequenced sample was CD4+ T cells from PBMCs cultured with HCoV-OC43 spike peptides, obtained after COVID-19 vaccination. The cell subset or site label corresponds to: HCoV-OC43 spike overlapping peptide pool stimulation. These receptors all stem from a human donor who received a COVID-19 vaccine.

V and J are TRBV18 and TRBJ1-2, with D uncertain. This CDR3 is 14 amino acids long. In germline, CDR1 is KGHSH, CDR2 LQKENI. V lost 3 bases and J lost 0, with 8 bases in between. CDR3 sequence (DNA): TGTGCCAGCTCACCCGCCCTGACTAACTATGGCTACACCTTC. Protein product: CASSPALTNYGYTF.

This clone was recorded only once. The chain joins TRBV7-9 to TRBJ2-7; 8 bases line up with TRBD1. This CDR3 is 14 amino acids long. V dropped 8 bases and J dropped 4; count of bases not matched to a gene: 10. CDR1 is SEHNR and CDR2 is FQNEAQ in the germline V gene (reference sequence). Written as DNA, the CDR3 is TGTGCCAGCTCCGGGACAGGCGGATATTACGAGCAGTACTTC. Protein product: CASSGTGGYYEQYF.

The gene calls are TRBV4-2 and TRBJ1-6; 9 bases map to TRBD1. V lost 0 bases and J lost 10; bases outside the gene matches: 4. CDR1 LGHNA and CDR2 YNFKEQ come from the germline V gene. The CDR3 covers 15 residues. CDR3 sequence reads: CASSQEVQGASPLHF. DNA of the CDR3: TGTGCCAGCAGCCAAGAGGTACAGGGGGCCTCACCCCTCCACTTT.

The chain links TRBV18 to TRBJ1-6; D not resolved. The length of the CDR3 is 17 residues. Trimming removed 3 bases from V and 5 bases from J, with 17 bases in between. CDR1 KGHSH and CDR2 LQKENI come from the germline V gene. Written as DNA, the CDR3 is TGTGCCAGCTCACCGAGGTCGGGCGGCATAGATAATTCACCCCTCCACTTT. Protein: CASSPRSGGIDNSPLHF.

The table lists this clone with a few counts. The chain employs TRBV4-2 and TRBJ2-7; 10 bases map to TRBD2. The CDR3 loop spans 14 amino acids. Losses at the gene ends were 6 bases for V and 4 bases for J; bases not matched to a gene: 6. Germline V gene data show CDR1 as LGHNA and CDR2 as YNFKEQ. The CDR3 region is CASRNGLADYEQYF. CDR3 DNA: TGTGCCAGCAGAAACGGACTAGCGGATTACGAGCAGTACTTC.

This clone was counted only a few times. The rearrangement joins TRBV7-9 to TRBJ1-1; D is uncertain. V shed 5 bases and J shed 4 bases, with 14 bases lying between them. Per germline, CDR1 SEHNR and CDR2 FQNEAQ (reference sequence). The CDR3 length is 14 residues. CDR3 residues: CASSLGEIFTEAFF. Here the CDR3 DNA reads TGTGCCAGCAGCCTAGGTGAGATTTTCACTGAAGCTTTCTTT.

The chain carries TRBV3-1 (or the pseudogene TRBV3-2) and TRBJ2-3; 14 positions agree with TRBD2. Germline CDR1 reads LGHDT; CDR2 reads YNNKEL (reference sequence). This CDR3 is 20 amino acids long. V lost 5 bases, J lost 1 base, and 14 bases stayed unmatched. The CDR3 nucleotides read TGTGCCAGCAGCTCCTTTGGACTAGCGGGGGGTAGGGCTGGCACAGATACGCAGTATTTT. Amino acid sequence: CASSSFGLAGGRAGTDTQYF.

This rearrangement joins TRBV29-1 to TRBJ1-2, with 7 bases matching TRBD1. Germline V lookup: CDR1 SQVTM, CDR2 ANQGSEA. The CDR3 loop spans 12 amino acids. The J segment lost 7 bases and the V segment lost 8 bases, leaving 10 bases of the junction unmatched. The CDR3 protein is CSLQDRHLGYTF. DNA of the CDR3: TGCAGCCTCCAGGACAGGCACCTTGGCTACACCTTC.

The V call is TRBV5-1, the J call TRBJ2-2, with D perhaps TRBD2 (5 bases). The V end was cut by 2 bases, the J end by 1 base, with 9 bases between. Germline loops: CDR1 SGHRS, CDR2 YFSETQ. This CDR3 has 15 amino acids. The CDR3 is CASSLSGMNTGELFF. The CDR3 DNA reads as TGCGCCAGCAGCTTATCGGGGATGAACACCGGGGAGCTGTTTTTT.

This sequence joins TRBV12-3 or TRBV12-4 and TRBJ1-2; 8 bases are a match to TRBD1. This CDR3 is built from 13 residues. With 6 bases clipped from V and 7 bases from J, the junction kept 7 bases outside the gene matches. The CDR3 loop is CASRPGQASGYTF. In nucleotides, the CDR3 is TGTGCCAGCAGACCGGGACAGGCGAGTGGCTACACCTTC.

The chain carries TRBV12-3 or TRBV12-4 and TRBJ1-3; no reliable D call. The CDR3 sequence is 13 residues long. The V end was cut by 5 bases, the J end by 1 base, with 6 bases between. Written as DNA, the CDR3 is TGTGCCAGCAGTCAGAGATCTGGAAACACCATATATTTT. It is translated as CASSQRSGNTIYF.

The genes are TRBV6-5 and TRBJ2-3, with D perhaps matching TRBD2 (5 bases). V lost 2 bases, J lost 8 bases, and 11 bases lay in between. CDR1 is MNHEY, CDR2 SVGAGI, per germline. The CDR3 spans 13 residues. In nucleotides, the CDR3 is TGTGCCAGCAGTTACCCCGGGATGACTACGCAGTATTTT. It encodes CASSYPGMTTQYF.

The chain employs TRBV18 and TRBJ2-2; either TRBD1 or TRBD2 may supply D (5 bases each). Trimming shortened V by 5 bases and J by 2 bases, and 12 bases separated the two germline ends. The germline V gene encodes CDR1 KGHSH and CDR2 LQKENI. The CDR3 has 15 residues. CDR3 sequence reads: CASSVRDGNTGELFF. DNA of the CDR3: TGTGCCAGCTCAGTACGGGACGGAAACACCGGGGAGCTGTTTTTT.

As DNA, the CDR3 is TGCGCCAGCAGCCAAGTGTCCGGGCACATAAATGAAAAACTGTTTTTT. Its translation is CASSQVSGHINEKLFF. This chain links TRBV4-1 with TRBJ1-4; the D is unclear. There are 16 residues in the CDR3. V shed 1 base and J shed 5 bases, with 14 bases lying between them. Germline CDR1 MGHRA, CDR2 YSYEKL.

V gene TRBV6-5 combines with J gene TRBJ1-1; no definite D call. Germline loops: CDR1 MNHEY, CDR2 SVGAGI. This CDR3 comprises 13 residues. Between the trimmed V and J ends, which lost 8 bases and 1 base, there was a span of 11 bases. The CDR3 protein is CASASQSNTEAFF. CDR3 DNA sequence: TGTGCCAGCGCATCCCAGTCGAACACTGAAGCTTTCTTT.

V is TRBV3-1 (or the pseudogene TRBV3-2) and J is TRBJ2-1; D perhaps matches TRBD2 (5 bases). Germline assignment: CDR1 LGHDT and CDR2 YNNKEL (reference sequence). The length of the CDR3 is 20 residues. Trimming cost V 1 base and J 0 bases, with 22 bases left between them. The CDR3, as DNA: TGTGCCAGCAGCCAAGTGGGGATTACTAGTTATATTCCCTCCTACAATGAGCAGTTCTTC. The encoded protein is CASSQVGITSYIPSYNEQFF.

The chain joins TRBV19 to TRBJ2-1; 7 bases map to TRBD1. This CDR3 comprises 14 residues. Trimming cost V 7 bases and J 3 bases; bases outside gene matches: 6. CDR1 LNHDA and CDR2 SQIVND come from the germline V gene (reference sequence). The CDR3 bases are TGTGCCAGTACCTCGGACAGGTTCTACAATGAGCAGTTCTTC. Its translation is CASTSDRFYNEQFF.

The chain uses TRBV3-1 (or the pseudogene TRBV3-2) and TRBJ1-4; TRBD1 matches 10 bases. V lost 5 bases, J lost 5 bases, and 2 bases stayed unmatched. The germline CDR1 and CDR2 sequences are LGHDT and YNNKEL (reference sequence). The CDR3 length is 14 residues. CDR3 region: CASSRTGGNEKLFF. For the CDR3, the DNA is TGTGCCAGCAGCAGGACAGGGGGGAATGAAAAACTGTTTTTT.

The CDR3 loop reads CASRRQEVSEQFF. DNA of the CDR3: TGTGCCAGCAGGAGACAGGAGGTTAGTGAGCAGTTCTTC. The chain recombines TRBV25-1 with TRBJ2-1, with a tentative D call TRBD1 (6 bases). Germline CDR1 and CDR2: MGHDK and SYGVNS. The V end was cut by 6 bases, the J end by 9 bases, with 15 bases between. The CDR3 consists of 13 residues.